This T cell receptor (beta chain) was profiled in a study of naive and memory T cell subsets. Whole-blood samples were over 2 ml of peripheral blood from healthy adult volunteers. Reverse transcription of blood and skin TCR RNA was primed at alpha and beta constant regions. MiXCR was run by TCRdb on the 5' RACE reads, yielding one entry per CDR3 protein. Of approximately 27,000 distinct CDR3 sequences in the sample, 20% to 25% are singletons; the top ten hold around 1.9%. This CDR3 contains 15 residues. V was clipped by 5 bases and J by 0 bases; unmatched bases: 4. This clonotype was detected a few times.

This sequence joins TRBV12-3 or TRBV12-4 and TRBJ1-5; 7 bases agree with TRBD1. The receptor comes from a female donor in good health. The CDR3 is CASSLGDSSNQPQHF. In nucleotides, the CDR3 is TGTGCCAGCAGTCTAGGGGACAGTAGCAATCAGCCCCAGCATTTT.